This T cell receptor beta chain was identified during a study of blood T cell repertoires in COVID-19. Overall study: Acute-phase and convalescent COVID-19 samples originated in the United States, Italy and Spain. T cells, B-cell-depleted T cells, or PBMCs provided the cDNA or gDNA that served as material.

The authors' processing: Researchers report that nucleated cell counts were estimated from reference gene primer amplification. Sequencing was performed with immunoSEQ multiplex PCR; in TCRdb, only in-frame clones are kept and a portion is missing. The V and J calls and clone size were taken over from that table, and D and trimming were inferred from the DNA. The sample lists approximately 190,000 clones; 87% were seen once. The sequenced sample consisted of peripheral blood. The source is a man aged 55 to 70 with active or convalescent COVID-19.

CDR3 DNA: TGTGCCAGCAGTGCCGACAGGGGCGATGAGCAGTTCTTC. Protein: CASSADRGDEQFF. This chain uses TRBV2 with TRBJ2-1, with 8 positions matching TRBD1. V was pared by 4 bases and J by 8 bases, with 4 bases of the junction left unmatched. From germline, CDR1 is SNHLY and CDR2 FYNNEI. There are 13 residues in the CDR3.